Reported below is one TCR beta chain. Its cognate antigen is unknown. The sample comes from a study of T cell responses to AZD1222 COVID-19 vaccine. The study pooled second doses at about 4 or about 12 weeks. Sequenced by immunoSEQ multiplex PCR; TCRdb stores in-frame clones only, minus some. Here the sample spans about 40,000 clones, approximately 80% being singletons. Study-level results: Targeting of unmutated variant regions was reportedly seen in nearly half of spike-specific TCRs. There were mostly white British donors and more females than males, and clonal diversity was possibly underestimated.

Source: peripheral blood, taken 28 days after the second AZD1222 dose. The receptor was derived from an adult who received the AZD1222 COVID-19 vaccine.

The chain's CDR3 is CASSLAGGAYGNTIYF. The CDR3 region has the DNA TGCGCCAGCAGCTTGGCCGGGGGGGCGTACGGAAACACCATATATTTT. The chain couples TRBV5-1 to TRBJ1-3; D is possibly TRBD1 (6 bases). CDR1 is SGHRS, CDR2 YFSETQ, per germline. V gave up 0 bases and J gave up 4 bases, with 14 bases separating them. This CDR3 is built from 16 residues.